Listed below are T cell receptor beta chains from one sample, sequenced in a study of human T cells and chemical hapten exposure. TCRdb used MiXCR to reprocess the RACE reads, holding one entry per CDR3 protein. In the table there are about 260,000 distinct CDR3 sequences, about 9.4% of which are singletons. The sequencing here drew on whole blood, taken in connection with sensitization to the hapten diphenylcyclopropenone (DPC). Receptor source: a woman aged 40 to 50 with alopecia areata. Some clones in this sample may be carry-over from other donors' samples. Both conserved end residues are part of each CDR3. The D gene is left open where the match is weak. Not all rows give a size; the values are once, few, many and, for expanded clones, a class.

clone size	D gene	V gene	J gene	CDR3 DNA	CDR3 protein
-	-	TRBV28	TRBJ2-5	TGTGCCAGCAGTTCGGGACGAACGCGCCAAGAGACCCAGTACTTC	CASSSGRTRQETQYF
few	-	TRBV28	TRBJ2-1	TGTGCCAGCAGTCGTCCTCTTATACGGGTTTCCTACAATGAGCAGTTCTTC	CASSRPLIRVSYNEQFF
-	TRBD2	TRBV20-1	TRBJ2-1	TGCAGTGCTAGAGATCTTCAAGGGGACTATGGGAGTGAGCAGTTCTTC	CSARDLQGDYGSEQFF
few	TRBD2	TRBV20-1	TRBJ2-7	TGCAGTGCTCCCAAGGTTGGGGGGGTAGCGCGGGAGCAGTACTTC	CSAPKVGGVAREQYF
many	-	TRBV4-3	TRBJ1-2	TGCGCCAGCAGCCAGCCACCCGAAGGGGGCTACACCTTC	CASSQPPEGGYTF
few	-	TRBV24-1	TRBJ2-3	TGTGCCACCAGGAGAGGGATCACAGATACGCAGTATTTT	CATRRGITDTQYF
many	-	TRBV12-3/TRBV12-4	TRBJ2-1	TGTGCCAGCAGCTCTCGAAACAATGAGCAGTTCTTC	CASSSRNNEQFF
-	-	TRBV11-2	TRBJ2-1	TGTGCCAGCAGCTTAGATCTCACTAGCCGCGATGAGCAGTTCTTC	CASSLDLTSRDEQFF
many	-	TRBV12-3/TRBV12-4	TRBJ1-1	TGTGCCAGCAGTCGTTGGGACCGAGGGAACACTGAAGCTTTCTTT	CASSRWDRGNTEAFF
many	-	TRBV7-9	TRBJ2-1	TGTGCCAGCAGCCTTGGGGGCCCTTACAATGAGCAGTTCTTC	CASSLGGPYNEQFF
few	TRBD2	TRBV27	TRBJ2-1	TGTGCCAGCAGTTTACTAGCGGGAGAGGGCAATGAGCAGTTCTTC	CASSLLAGEGNEQFF
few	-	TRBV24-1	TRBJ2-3	TGTGCCACAACAGCCATGCTAGCGCGAAGTTCAGATACGCAGTATTTT	CATTAMLARSSDTQYF
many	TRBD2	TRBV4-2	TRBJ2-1	TGTGCCAGCAGCCGGACTAGCGGTGACAATGAGCAGTTCTTC	CASSRTSGDNEQFF
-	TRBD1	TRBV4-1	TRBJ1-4	TGCGCCAGCAGCCAGCCCGGACAGGCAACTAATGAAAAACTGTTTTTT	CASSQPGQATNEKLFF
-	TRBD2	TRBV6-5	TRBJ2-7	TGTGCCAGCAGTTACTCCGGAGTGGGACTAGCGGGAAAGCACGAGCAGTACTTC	CASSYSGVGLAGKHEQYF
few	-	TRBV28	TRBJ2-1	TGTGCCAGCAGTTTTCGGATGCCCGGCCCAGCCTTGAATGAGCAGTTCTTC	CASSFRMPGPALNEQFF